This passage covers 12 T cell receptor beta chains from one sample sequenced in a study of T cells in Graves' hyperthyroidism and ophthalmopathy. TCR beta CDR3 regions were amplified from RNA. HTBI primers drove first-round RT-PCR of the TCR CDR3. TCRdb recomputed calls from the multiplex PCR reads with MiXCR, one row per CDR3 protein. The data show approximately 300,000 distinct CDR3 sequences, more than 15% seen once. The specimen sequenced was blood. The receptors were gathered from a woman in her sixties with Graves' ophthalmopathy.

This clonotype occurred many times. The V call is TRBV7-2, the J call TRBJ1-1, with D maybe TRBD1 (6 bases). The V end was cut by 7 bases, the J end by 3 bases, with 15 bases between. The CDR3 length is 14 residues. CDR1 is SGHTA, CDR2 FQGNSA, per germline. The DNA for the CDR3 is TGTGCCAGCAATCACCAAAGGGGGGACACTGAAGCTTTCTTT. This gives the protein CASNHQRGDTEAFF.

This clonotype was seen many times. The CDR3 sequence is CASSGQGTYEQYF. CDR3 coding DNA: TGTGCCAGCAGTGGACAGGGGACCTACGAGCAGTACTTC. The rearrangement links TRBV28 to TRBJ2-7; TRBD1 agrees at 9 bases. The CDR3 extends over 13 amino acids. V gave up 5 bases and J gave up 2 bases; unmatched junction bases: 1. Germline V CDR1 and CDR2: MDHEN, SYDVKM.

This rearrangement joins TRBV9 to TRBJ2-5; 7 nucleotides match TRBD2. This CDR3 region has 15 residues. In germline, CDR1 is SGDLS, CDR2 YYNGEE. V dropped 2 bases and J dropped 1; count of bases not matched to a gene: 5. In DNA form, the CDR3 reads TGTGCCAGCAGCGTGAGCGGGAATACCCAAGAGACCCAGTACTTC. Translating it yields CASSVSGNTQETQYF. The entire variable domain, with the rest obtained from reference TRBV9 and TRBJ2-5, is as follows: DSGVTQTPKHLITATGQRVTLRCSPRSGDLSVYWYQQSLDQGLQFLIQYYNGEERAKGNILERFSAQQFPDLHSELNLSSLELGDSALYFCASSVSGNTQETQYFGPGTRLLVL.

This clonotype was picked up a small number of times. The V call is TRBV12-3 or TRBV12-4, the J call TRBJ1-5; 9 positions match TRBD1. The CDR3 sequence is 15 residues long. The V segment lost 7 bases and the J segment 1 base; nucleotides outside the gene matches: 5. As DNA, the CDR3 is TGTGCCAGCACCAAGACAGGGGGGAGCAATCAGCCCCAGCATTTT. This gives the protein CASTKTGGSNQPQHF.

The chain carries TRBV11-2 and TRBJ2-3; D not certain. Germline-derived CDR1 and CDR2 are SGHAT and FQNNGV. Trimming took off 3 bases at V and 0 bases at J, with 10 bases between the two ends. The CDR3 extends over 15 amino acids. The CDR3 reads CASSFRLPSTDTQYF. The CDR3 DNA is TGTGCCAGCAGCTTTCGGCTACCAAGCACAGATACGCAGTATTTT.

This clonotype was detected ten times or more. This chain links TRBV6-1 with TRBJ2-7; D may be TRBD1 (5 bases). This CDR3 region has 14 residues. The V and J ends lost 6 bases and 2 bases respectively, with 14 bases between them. Looked up from germline, CDR1 is MNHNS and CDR2 is SASEGT. CDR3 amino acids: CASRQMTVPYEQYF. DNA of the CDR3: TGTGCCAGCAGACAGATGACAGTGCCCTACGAGCAGTACTTC.

The chain joins TRBV19 to TRBJ2-5; D may be TRBD1 (5 bases). The length of the CDR3 is 13 residues. V lost 5 bases, J lost 5 bases, and 12 bases lay in between. CDR1 is LNHDA and CDR2 is SQIVND in the germline V gene (reference sequence). This chain's CDR3 is CASSQDRFETQYF. The CDR3, as DNA: TGTGCCAGTAGTCAAGACAGATTCGAGACCCAGTACTTC.

The rearrangement links TRBV4-3 to TRBJ1-4; D remains ambiguous. Germline values: CDR1 LGHNA, CDR2 YSLEER. The CDR3 totals 12 residues. V dropped 1 base and J dropped 7 bases, with 4 bases sitting between them. The CDR3 here is CASSQVGEKLFF. The CDR3 DNA is TGCGCCAGCAGCCAAGTAGGTGAAAAACTGTTTTTT.

This clonotype was seen at least ten times. The chain has TRBV5-1 and TRBJ2-6; 7 nucleotides line up with TRBD2. The CDR3 contains 16 residues. The J segment lost 2 bases and the V segment lost 4 bases, leaving 6 bases of the junction unmatched. In germline, CDR1 is SGHRS, CDR2 YFSETQ. The CDR3 DNA follows: TGCGCCAGCAGCCGGGCAGGGAGGGCTGGGGCCAACGTCCTGACTTTC. Translation: CASSRAGRAGANVLTF. Using reference TRBV5-1 and TRBJ2-6 for the parts outside the CDR3, the full variable domain is KAGVTQTPRYLIKTRGQQVTLSCSPISGHRSVSWYQQTPGQGLQFLFEYFSETQRNKGNFPGRFSGRQFSNSRSEMNVSTLELGDSALYLCASSRAGRAGANVLTFGAGSRLTVL.

In its sample, this clonotype was seen a few times. The rearrangement joins TRBV20-1 to TRBJ1-1; 8 bases align to TRBD1. Germline V lookup: CDR1 DFQATT, CDR2 SNEGSKA (reference sequence). Trimming took 3 bases from V and 3 from J; bases not matched to a gene: 6. The CDR3 length is 14 residues. The CDR3 region is CSASPDRGDTEAFF. The DNA of the CDR3 is TGCAGTGCTAGCCCCGACAGGGGAGACACTGAAGCTTTCTTT.

V and J are TRBV27 and TRBJ2-1, with D unclear. The CDR3 extends over 14 amino acids. Germline values: CDR1 MNHEY, CDR2 SMNVEV (reference sequence). V was clipped by 2 bases and J by 8 bases, with 13 bases between them. The CDR3 here is CASSLLAMGDEQFF. The CDR3 region has the DNA TGTGCCAGCAGTTTACTGGCCATGGGCGATGAGCAGTTCTTC.

Ten or more counts support this clonotype. Germline is not matched at one junction end, which may reflect a read error. The rearrangement links TRBV7-7 to TRBJ2-1, with D possibly TRBD2 on 6 matching bases. Per germline, CDR1 SSHAT and CDR2 FNYEAQ (reference sequence). The CDR3 covers 16 residues. The CDR3 DNA sequence: TGTGCTAGCAGCTTAAGTCAGGGCGGGCGGAGGGGTGAGCAGTTCTTC. This codes for CASSLSQGGRRGEQFF.